Listed below are T cell receptor beta chains from one sample, sequenced in a study of CD8 T cells in Susac syndrome. A single record per CDR3 protein comes from TCRdb applying MiXCR to the immunoSEQ multiplex PCR reads. This table holds some 200,000 distinct CDR3 sequences, around 93% found once. The material sequenced was CD8+ T cells from PBMCs. The receptors were sampled from a human donor with Susac syndrome. CDR3s include the opening cysteine and the closing phenylalanine or tryptophan. The order of the fields is D gene, V gene, CDR3 protein. The D gene is left open where the match is weak.

>.|TRBV11-2
CASSRFYRVESETQYF
>TRBD2|TRBV20-1
CSAAGTSVYEQFF
>.|TRBV27
CASSFSGAQETQYF
>.|TRBV5-6
CASSLGPPNTEAFF
>TRBD2|TRBV18
CASSPAGDTGELFF
>.|TRBV7-9
CASSLATARHGYTF
>TRBD1|TRBV14
CASSRRGTGLGALHF
>.|TRBV3-1
CASSQDGNQPQHF
>TRBD2|TRBV29-1
CSVRPSGGTDTQYF
>.|TRBV11-2
CASSLGWGEADTQYF
>TRBD1|TRBV7-9
CASSLQGQGYEQYF
>TRBD1|TRBV30
CAWKDRGREQYF
>.|TRBV11-2
CASSLERGYEQYF
>.|TRBV19
CASIPEASNYGYTF
>.|TRBV2
CASSDPSLSGANVLTF
>TRBD1|TRBV7-8
CASSENRGRGSYNEQFF
>TRBD1|TRBV18
CASSRTGPSGANVLTF
>.|TRBV4-1
CASSQFVGTIYEQYF
>TRBD2|TRBV5-1
CASSGLAALSYEQYF
>.|TRBV3-1
CASSQDAYTEAFF
>.|TRBV30
CACRGGTDTQYF
>.|TRBV20-1
CSWGLLAKNTQYF
>.|TRBV24-1
CATSDQPGQPQHF
>TRBD2|TRBV12-3/TRBV12-4
CASSYGTSGDNEQFF
>TRBD2|TRBV11-2
CASSLVTSGSYEQYF
>TRBD1|TRBV12-3/TRBV12-4
CAGYDRDRLSSFF
>.|TRBV7-9
CASSTSDNEQFF
>TRBD2|TRBV7-2
CASSHSGLADPTDTQYF
>.|TRBV27
CASRFGGGNTEAFF
>.|TRBV15
CATREGRTEAFF
>TRBD2|TRBV5-4
CASSTGLAGNEQYF
>TRBD2|TRBV24-1
CATSAKPSGGWGWRTDTQYF
>.|TRBV11-1
CASSLSRDEQFF
>TRBD1|TRBV2
CASSQPGQGNHEQYF
>.|TRBV6-5
CASSPGQQYVTEAFF
>TRBD2|TRBV6-2/TRBV6-3
CASSYKSSVFYSSGGRAYEQFF
>.|TRBV2
CASSESVWQPQHF
>.|TRBV20-1
CSASFPGLGEQFF
>.|TRBV2
CASSELEGNEQFF
>TRBD1|TRBV13
CASSFFTGGEDRDYGYTF
>TRBD2|TRBV5-1
CASSTRTGGEQFF
>.|TRBV9
CASSVEGASYEQYF
>.|TRBV6-5
CASSLTSQGVGYTF
>.|TRBV11-2
CASSTRTEEKLFF
>.|TRBV20-1
CSAVPGRLNLMNTGELFF
>.|TRBV15
CATSRDPGFEQYF
>TRBD2|TRBV9
CASSVVAGGYNEQFF
>.|TRBV6-5
CASSQTRERYGYTF
>.|TRBV13
CASSSTSRTEQYF
>.|TRBV7-6
CASASGDEGGRTQYF
>.|TRBV19
CASSGSEAFF
>.|TRBV2
CASSEEGDSYEQYF
>.|TRBV5-6
CASSLPGESVVYGYTF
>TRBD1|TRBV18
CASSPQGQAVNTEAFF
>TRBD1|TRBV7-4
CASSLDRGPYSNQPQHF
>.|TRBV19
CASSISQGPYYEQYF
>.|TRBV9
CASSVGSAGEAFF